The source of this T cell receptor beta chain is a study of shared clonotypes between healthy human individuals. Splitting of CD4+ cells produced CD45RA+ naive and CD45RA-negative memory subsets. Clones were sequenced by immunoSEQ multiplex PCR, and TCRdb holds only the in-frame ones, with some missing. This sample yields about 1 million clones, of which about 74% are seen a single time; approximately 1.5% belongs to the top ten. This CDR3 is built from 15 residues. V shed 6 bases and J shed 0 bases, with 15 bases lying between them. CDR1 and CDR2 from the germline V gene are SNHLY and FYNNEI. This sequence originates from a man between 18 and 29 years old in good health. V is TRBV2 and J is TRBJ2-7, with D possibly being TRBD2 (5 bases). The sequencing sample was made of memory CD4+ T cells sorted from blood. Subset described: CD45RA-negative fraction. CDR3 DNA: TGTGCCAGCAGCCGAGCGGAGCAGGTCTCCTACGAGCAGTACTTC. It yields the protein CASSRAEQVSYEQYF. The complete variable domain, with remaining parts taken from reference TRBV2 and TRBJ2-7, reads EPEVTQTPSHQVTQMGQEVILRCVPISNHLYFYWYRQILGQKVEFLVSFYNNEISEKSEIFDDQFSVERPDGSNFTLKIRSTKLEDSAMYFCASSRAEQVSYEQYFGPGTRLTVT.